The 31 T cell receptor beta chains below were found in one sample sequenced in a study of cytomegalovirus exposure and HLA in healthy donors. TCRdb's copy holds only in-frame clones and misses some; the assay was immunoSEQ multiplex PCR. The sample contains some 84,000 clones, under 95% of which appear only once. Sequenced sample: PBMCs. The receptors were gathered from a man aged 25 to 40 in good health and CMV-seronegative.

The chain carries TRBV6-5 and TRBJ1-1; possibly TRBD1 for D (5 bases). CDR1 is MNHEY and CDR2 is SVGAGI in the germline V gene. This CDR3 contains 14 residues. V was cut by 6 bases and J by 0 bases, with 11 bases left in between. In DNA, the CDR3 is TGTGCCAGCAGGGTGACAGTCATGAACACTGAAGCTTTCTTT. Its protein is CASRVTVMNTEAFF.

The chain joins TRBV5-1 to TRBJ1-3; D uncertain. V lost 1 base and J 0 bases, leaving 17 bases between the germline ends. Germline assignment: CDR1 SGHRS and CDR2 YFSETQ. CDR3 length equals 18 residues. The CDR3 spells CASSLSERGEHSGNTIYF. The DNA of the CDR3 is TGCGCCAGCAGCTTGAGTGAGCGCGGAGAACACTCTGGAAACACCATATATTTT.

The rearrangement joins TRBV7-9 to TRBJ2-3; 7 nucleotides agree with TRBD2. This CDR3 is 15 amino acids long. CDR1 and CDR2 (germline): SEHNR, FQNEAQ (reference sequence). V shed 1 base and J 1 base; nucleotides not matched to a gene: 2. The CDR3 loop is CASSLDLAGTDTQYF. The CDR3 DNA reads TGTGCCAGCAGCTTAGATCTAGCGGGCACAGATACGCAGTATTTT.

The rearrangement uses TRBV19 and TRBJ1-2; TRBD1 is a possible D gene (6 bases). Trimming pared 9 bases from V and 8 bases from J, leaving 19 bases between. Germline V gene data show CDR1 as LNHDA and CDR2 as SQIVND (reference sequence). The CDR3 is made up of 13 amino acids. The CDR3 region is CASGKSGHLGYTF. CDR3 DNA sequence: TGTGCCAGCGGAAAATCGGGACATCTCGGCTACACCTTC.

The chain has TRBV15 and TRBJ2-5, with TRBD1 matching 9 bases. V gave up 1 base and J gave up 6 bases; unmatched junction bases: 6. Germline V gives CDR1 LNHNV, CDR2 YYDKDF (reference sequence). This CDR3 is built from 15 residues. The CDR3 nucleotides read TGTGCCACCAGCAGAGTTACAGGGGGCGCGCAGACCCAGTACTTC. Encoded protein: CATSRVTGGAQTQYF.

V and J are TRBV5-5 and TRBJ2-1; possibly TRBD2 for D (6 bases). CDR1 SGHKS and CDR2 YYEKEE come from the germline V gene (reference sequence). This CDR3 is 14 amino acids long. Deletions cut 4 bases from V and 6 bases from J, with 14 bases between. CDR3 sequence reads: CASSEGLQFNEQFF. CDR3 nucleotide sequence: TGTGCCAGCAGCGAAGGACTACAATTCAATGAGCAGTTCTTC.

V usage is TRBV7-2 and J usage is TRBJ1-4; 8 bases map to TRBD1. Germline CDR1 and CDR2: SGHTA and FQGNSA. J lost 2 bases, V lost 6 bases, and 5 bases had no gene match. This CDR3 contains 15 residues. In DNA form, the CDR3 reads TGTGCCAGCAGGGTAAACAGGGGGACTAATGAAAAACTGTTTTTT. It specifies CASRVNRGTNEKLFF.

V is TRBV19 and J is TRBJ1-5; a possible D gene is TRBD1 (5 bases). Germline CDR1 is LNHDA and CDR2 is SQIVND (reference sequence). The CDR3 is 15 residues long. The ends were cut back, 8 bases at V and 2 bases at J, with 16 bases in the middle. The CDR3 spells CASYDQGGGNQPQHF. The CDR3, as DNA: TGTGCCAGTTATGACCAGGGAGGGGGCAATCAGCCCCAGCATTTT.

The J gene is TRBJ2-3, the V gene TRBV13, with 8 nucleotides matching TRBD2. This CDR3 is 16 amino acids long. Germline V gene data show CDR1 as PRHDT and CDR2 as FYEKMQ (reference sequence). The trim removed 7 bases at V and 3 bases at J, leaving 12 bases unmatched. In nucleotides, the CDR3 is TGTGCCAGCAAATCCATGGCGGGAGGTTTGACAGATACGCAGTATTTT. Protein product: CASKSMAGGLTDTQYF. The variable domain in full, completed from reference TRBV13 and TRBJ2-3, reads AAGVIQSPRHLIKEKRETATLKCYPIPRHDTVYWYQQGPGQDPQFLISFYEKMQSDKGSIPDRFSAQQFSDYHSELNMSSLELGDSALYFCASKSMAGGLTDTQYFGPGTRLTVL.

The gene calls are TRBV25-1 and TRBJ2-2; possible D gene TRBD1, 6 bases. The V end was cut by 8 bases, the J end by 3 bases, with 13 bases between. Germline loops: CDR1 MGHDK, CDR2 SYGVNS. This CDR3 comprises 14 residues. CDR3 sequence (DNA): TGTGCCAGCCAGACAGGAGAGGACACCGGGGAGCTGTTTTTT. It is translated as CASQTGEDTGELFF. The variable domain in full, with the rest retrieved from reference TRBV25-1 and TRBJ2-2, is EADIYQTPRYLVIGTGKKITLECSQTMGHDKMYWYQQDPGMELHLIHYSYGVNSTEKGDLSSESTVSRIRTEHFPLTLESARPSHTSQYLCASQTGEDTGELFFGEGSRLTVL.

This clone was recorded a few times. This chain connects TRBV4-2 to TRBJ2-6, with TRBD2 identical over 10 bases. Germline values: CDR1 LGHNA, CDR2 YNFKEQ. Unmatched junction bases numbered 10, after V lost 5 bases and J lost 3 bases. CDR3 length equals 18 residues. The CDR3 reads CASSASSGSSGGANVLTF. CDR3 DNA sequence: TGTGCCAGCAGCGCCTCTAGCGGGAGTAGTGGTGGGGCCAACGTCCTGACTTTC.

This clone was observed a single time. The chain recombines TRBV19 with TRBJ2-7, with D maybe TRBD1 (6 bases). Germline V lookup: CDR1 LNHDA, CDR2 SQIVND (reference sequence). This CDR3 is built from 15 residues. The ends were cut back, 5 bases at V and 3 bases at J, with 17 bases in the middle. This CDR3 reads CASSDLGDTGYEQYF. For the CDR3, the DNA is TGTGCCAGTAGTGACCTGGGGGACACAGGCTACGAGCAGTACTTC.

V and J are TRBV7-8 and TRBJ1-5; tentative D call: TRBD1 (5 bases). The CDR3 runs 16 residues. Germline assignment: CDR1 SGHVS and CDR2 FQNEAQ. Trimming took off 5 bases at V and 1 base at J, with 15 bases between the two ends. This CDR3 reads CASSQDQGWSNQPQHF. The DNA of the CDR3 is TGTGCCAGCAGCCAGGACCAGGGTTGGAGCAATCAGCCCCAGCATTTT.

The chain employs TRBV2 and TRBJ2-7; 8 nucleotides line up with TRBD1. With V trimmed by 5 bases and J by 6 bases, 6 bases remained unmatched. Germline loops: CDR1 SNHLY, CDR2 FYNNEI. This CDR3 region has 13 residues. The CDR3 is CASSNRGETEQYF. The CDR3 DNA is TGTGCCAGCAGTAACAGGGGGGAAACCGAGCAGTACTTC.

The CDR3 bases are TGTGCCAGCGGTTCCCGAGGGACAGAAACCTACGAGCAGTACTTC. This sequence encodes CASGSRGTETYEQYF. The chain joins TRBV27 to TRBJ2-7, with 7 bases identical to TRBD1. Germline V lookup: CDR1 MNHEY, CDR2 SMNVEV (reference sequence). Losses at the gene ends were 8 bases for V and 2 bases for J; bases not matched to a gene: 12. CDR3 length equals 15 residues.

The rearrangement joins TRBV6-5 to TRBJ1-2; D possibly corresponds to TRBD1 (6 bases). Germline V lookup: CDR1 MNHEY, CDR2 SVGAGI. V was trimmed by 2 bases and J by 7 bases, leaving 14 bases between them. The CDR3 is made up of 14 amino acids. This CDR3 is CASSYLRGAGGYTF. As DNA, the CDR3 is TGTGCCAGCAGTTACCTCCGGGGGGCGGGTGGCTACACCTTC.

The chain is built from TRBV6-1 and TRBJ1-1; 11 bases are shared with TRBD1. Unmatched junction bases numbered 6, after V lost 11 bases and J lost 7 bases. This CDR3 has 12 residues. CDR1 and CDR2 (germline): MNHNS, SASEGT. The chain's CDR3 is CAGRGQGVEAFF. CDR3 DNA: TGTGCCGGGAGGGGACAGGGGGTTGAAGCTTTCTTT.

This chain connects TRBV5-1 to TRBJ1-4; the match to TRBD1 covers 7 bases. The germline V gene has CDR1 SGHRS and CDR2 YFSETQ. V shed 0 bases and J 8 bases; nucleotides not matched to a gene: 10. This CDR3 is built from 16 residues. DNA of the CDR3: TGCGCCAGCAGCTTGGTAGGAGGGGGCTTCCAAGAAAAACTGTTTTTT. It codes for CASSLVGGGFQEKLFF. Combining the CDR3 with reference TRBV5-1 and TRBJ1-4 gives the whole variable domain KAGVTQTPRYLIKTRGQQVTLSCSPISGHRSVSWYQQTPGQGLQFLFEYFSETQRNKGNFPGRFSGRQFSNSRSEMNVSTLELGDSALYLCASSLVGGGFQEKLFFGSGTQLSVL.

Only one count was recorded for this clone. For the CDR3, the DNA is TGCGCCAGCAGCCAAGATAGGAAACCGGGACAGGGGATGACCGGGGAGCTGTTTTTT. Amino acids: CASSQDRKPGQGMTGELFF. The genes are TRBV4-1 and TRBJ2-2, with 10 bases fitting TRBD1. CDR3 size: 19 residues. Trimming at V came to 0 bases and at J to 5 bases, leaving 12 bases not matched to a gene. Germline CDR1 is MGHRA and CDR2 is YSYEKL.

The chain links TRBV19 to TRBJ2-3; D is perhaps TRBD1 (5 bases). There are 15 residues in the CDR3. Trimming took 5 bases from V and 0 from J, leaving 12 bases between them. CDR1 and CDR2 (germline): LNHDA, SQIVND (reference sequence). The chain's CDR3 is CASSPRTLSTDTQYF. CDR3 sequence (DNA): TGTGCCAGTAGTCCTCGGACACTCAGCACAGATACGCAGTATTTT. The whole variable domain, filled in from reference TRBV19 and TRBJ2-3, reads DGGITQSPKYLFRKEGQNVTLSCEQNLNHDAMYWYRQDPGQGLRLIYYSQIVNDFQKGDIAEGYSVSREKKESFPLTVTSAQKNPTAFYLCASSPRTLSTDTQYFGPGTRLTVL.

The chain carries TRBV18 and TRBJ1-5; 8 bases agree with TRBD1. V lost 2 bases to trimming and J lost 7 bases; unmatched junction nucleotides: 10. This CDR3 comprises 16 residues. Germline V gene data show CDR1 as KGHSH and CDR2 as LQKENI. The CDR3 coding sequence is TGTGCCAGCTCACCAAATTTGGCAGGGGGCTGGCAGCCCCAGCATTTT. This gives the protein CASSPNLAGGWQPQHF. Combining the CDR3 with reference TRBV18 and TRBJ1-5 gives the whole variable domain NAGVMQNPRHLVRRRGQEARLRCSPMKGHSHVYWYRQLPEEGLKFMVYLQKENIIDESGMPKERFSAEFPKEGPSILRIQQVVRGDSAAYFCASSPNLAGGWQPQHFGDGTRLSIL.

The chain joins TRBV18 to TRBJ1-5; D may be TRBD1 (6 bases). The germline CDR1 and CDR2 sequences are KGHSH and LQKENI. The CDR3 is 18 amino acids. V lost 3 bases, J lost 4 bases, and 22 bases lay in between. CDR3 DNA: TGTGCCAGCTCACCCCCGGGGTCGGCTACAGGGTCGAATCAGCCCCAGCATTTT. Translating it yields CASSPPGSATGSNQPQHF.

The chain uses TRBV5-1 and TRBJ2-3; D is unclear. Germline CDR1 and CDR2: SGHRS and YFSETQ. CDR3 length: 16 residues. Trimming cost V 6 bases and J 4 bases, with 21 bases left between them. The CDR3 protein is CASTRGGTFYSDTQYF. The CDR3 DNA reads TGCGCCAGCACCCGTGGCGGCACATTTTATTCAGATACGCAGTATTTT.

This clone was observed a single time. V gene TRBV19 combines with J gene TRBJ1-5; D is possibly TRBD1 (5 bases). Germline V gene sequence: CDR1 LNHDA, CDR2 SQIVND (reference sequence). The V gene lost 7 bases and the J gene lost 1 base, with 11 bases spanning the gap. This CDR3 is 14 amino acids long. CDR3 in amino acids: CASMGRDSNQPQHF. The CDR3 nucleotides are TGTGCCAGTATGGGGCGGGACAGCAATCAGCCCCAGCATTTT.

The chain couples TRBV30 to TRBJ2-3; 9 bases agree with TRBD2. This CDR3 is 18 amino acids long. The trim removed 1 base at V and 2 bases at J, leaving 13 bases unmatched. The germline gives CDR1 GTSNPN, CDR2 SVGIG (reference sequence). As DNA, the CDR3 is TGTGCCTGGAGTGGGGAAGCGGGAGGTCGGGGTACCACAGATACGCAGTATTTT. Encoded protein: CAWSGEAGGRGTTDTQYF.

The rearrangement uses TRBV7-3 and TRBJ2-5, with TRBD2 identical over 10 bases. V lost 2 bases and J lost 1; bases outside the gene matches: 10. This CDR3 has 18 residues. The V gene's germline CDR1 is SGHTA and CDR2 FQGTGA. CDR3 in DNA: TGTGCCAGCAGCTTATCATACAGTAGCGGGAGGATCCAAGAGACCCAGTACTTC. This gives the protein CASSLSYSSGRIQETQYF.

The J gene is TRBJ2-3, the V gene TRBV10-3; weak D call: TRBD2 (6 bases). V gave up 6 bases and J gave up 3 bases, with 19 bases separating them. Germline CDR1 ENHRY, CDR2 SYGVKD. The CDR3 runs 16 residues. The CDR3, as DNA: TGTGCCATCAGGGGGGACGGGGGTGGTGGGACAGATACGCAGTATTTT. Protein sequence: CAIRGDGGGGTDTQYF.

This clone was seen more than once but under ten times. The rearrangement links TRBV9 to TRBJ2-7, with D perhaps matching TRBD1 (5 bases). The CDR3 has 17 residues. V was pared by 0 bases and J by 4 bases, with 20 bases between. Germline CDR1 and CDR2: SGDLS and YYNGEE. The CDR3 DNA follows: TGTGCCAGCAGCGTAGGAATAAGACAGTCCCACCGATACGAGCAGTACTTC. It yields the protein CASSVGIRQSHRYEQYF. The variable domain in full, completed from reference TRBV9 and TRBJ2-7, reads DSGVTQTPKHLITATGQRVTLRCSPRSGDLSVYWYQQSLDQGLQFLIQYYNGEERAKGNILERFSAQQFPDLHSELNLSSLELGDSALYFCASSVGIRQSHRYEQYFGPGTRLTVT.

The rearrangement links TRBV7-2 to TRBJ2-3; the match to TRBD2 covers 11 bases. CDR3 length equals 11 residues. Germline values: CDR1 SGHTA, CDR2 FQGNSA. V was pared by 6 bases and J by 12 bases, with 2 bases of the junction left unmatched. The CDR3: CASRTSGRQYF. The CDR3 DNA follows: TGTGCCAGCAGAACTAGCGGGAGACAGTATTTT.

The rearrangement links TRBV28 to TRBJ2-1, with TRBD2 identical over 8 bases. V lost 3 bases, J lost 8 bases, and 6 bases stayed unmatched. CDR1 MDHEN and CDR2 SYDVKM come from the germline V gene. This CDR3 is built from 14 residues. The CDR3 protein is CASSLGSGGYEQFF. The CDR3 bases are TGTGCCAGCAGTTTGGGGAGCGGGGGCTATGAGCAGTTCTTC.

The chain is built from TRBV28 and TRBJ2-7; maybe TRBD1 (5 bases). CDR3 size: 14 residues. Trimming removed 2 bases from V and 3 bases from J, with 11 bases in between. CDR1 MDHEN and CDR2 SYDVKM come from the germline V gene. CDR3 coding DNA: TGTGCCAGCAGTTTAATCGAGACAGTCTACGAGCAGTACTTC. Translating gives CASSLIETVYEQYF.